This T cell receptor (beta chain) appears in the sequencing data of a study of blood T cell repertoires in COVID-19. The germline V gene encodes CDR1 SGHRS and CDR2 YFSETQ. The CDR3 length is 17 residues. J lost 2 bases, V lost 6 bases, and 14 bases had no gene match. Assay used: immunoSEQ multiplex PCR; TCRdb lists only in-frame clones, some missing. The data contain 180,000 or so clones, 75% to 90% of them singletons. This clone was picked up a small number of times. The sequence was obtained from a woman aged 55 to 70 with acute or convalescent COVID-19. Sequenced input: peripheral blood. The chain uses TRBV5-1 and TRBJ1-2; 9 nucleotides agree with TRBD1. As DNA, the CDR3 is TGCGCCAGCACCAGTGGGCTGGAGGGACAGGGAAACTATGGCTACACCTTC. It yields the protein CASTSGLEGQGNYGYTF.